These 6 T cell receptor beta chains originate from one sample sequenced in a study of blood T cell repertoires in COVID-19. Sequenced by immunoSEQ multiplex PCR; TCRdb stores in-frame clones only, minus some. The top ten clones hold more than 13% of a sample with about 30,000 clones, approximately 88% of them seen once. Sequencing input: peripheral blood. These receptors were taken from a man aged 55-75 years with active COVID-19.

The genes are TRBV5-8 and TRBJ2-7; D possibly corresponds to TRBD2 (5 bases). Germline-derived CDR1 and CDR2 are SGHTS and YDEGEE. V was pared by 2 bases and J by 1 base, with 10 bases between. The CDR3 runs to 14 residues. The DNA for the CDR3 is TGTGCCAGCAGCTTTCGGGGTTTATCCTACGAGCAGTACTTC. Protein: CASSFRGLSYEQYF.

The chain links TRBV12-5 to TRBJ1-3, with TRBD1 as a possible D gene (5 bases). The germline CDR1 and CDR2 sequences are LGHNT and FRNRAP. The CDR3 totals 14 residues. Trimming pared 1 base from V and 7 bases from J, leaving 11 bases between. The CDR3 DNA follows: TGTGCTAGTGGTTTGGGAGGCGGGGGGAACACCATATATTTT. Translating it yields CASGLGGGGNTIYF.

The chain is built from TRBV28 and TRBJ2-1, with 7 bases lining up with TRBD2. The CDR3 runs 16 residues. Germline V lookup: CDR1 MDHEN, CDR2 SYDVKM. V was clipped by 6 bases and J by 3 bases; unmatched bases: 11. The CDR3 DNA sequence: TGTGCCAGCAGCCCTGCGGGAGTCTCCTTCTACAATGAGCAGTTCTTC. This translates into CASSPAGVSFYNEQFF.

The J gene is TRBJ1-4, the V gene TRBV4-1; D possibly corresponds to TRBD1 (5 bases). Germline CDR1 MGHRA, CDR2 YSYEKL. CDR3 length: 13 amino acids. V lost 6 bases and J lost 8, with 13 bases in between. The CDR3 nucleotides are TGCGCCAGCAGTCGGGACTTCGGGGAAAAACTGTTTTTT. Its protein product is CASSRDFGEKLFF.

The rearrangement uses TRBV5-6 and TRBJ2-7; 7 bases align to TRBD2. The CDR3 runs to 13 residues. CDR1 is SGHDT and CDR2 is YYEEEE in the germline V gene. The ends lost 4 bases at V and 3 bases at J; junction bases unmatched: 4. The CDR3 nucleotides read TGTGCCAGCAGCCCTCGGGGGGACTACGAGCAGTACTTC. Translation gives CASSPRGDYEQYF.

Sample share makes this clone medium-sized. J is TRBJ2-1 and V is TRBV13; weak D call: TRBD1 (5 bases). Germline loops: CDR1 PRHDT, CDR2 FYEKMQ (reference sequence). The CDR3 is made up of 16 amino acids. With 5 bases removed from V and 3 bases from J, the gap between germline ends came to 17 bases. CDR3 nucleotides: TGTGCCAGCAGCCGCCGAAGGGGTCCTGACTACAATGAGCAGTTCTTC. This sequence encodes CASSRRRGPDYNEQFF.